The 23 T cell receptor beta chains below all came from one sample that was sequenced in a study of siplizumab effects on memory and regulatory T cells. Sequenced by immunoSEQ multiplex PCR; TCRdb stores in-frame clones only, minus some. This table has some 100,000 clones, about 90% appearing once. The sample taken for sequencing was Tregs sorted from blood. These receptors originate from a human donor in good health.

V gene TRBV5-6 combines with J gene TRBJ2-7; a possible D gene is TRBD2 (6 bases). Judging by the DNA end, TRBJ2-5 fits better; the J call may be wrong. The germline CDR1 and CDR2 sequences are SGHDT and YYEEEE. The CDR3 is made up of 15 amino acids. The CDR3 DNA reads as TGTGCCAGCAGCTTGCGGAGCGGGTACCAAGAGACCCAGTACTTC. Translated: CASSLRSGYQETQYF.

The chain links TRBV9 to TRBJ1-2; the D is unclear. V was cut by 1 base and J by 4 bases, with 8 bases left in between. This CDR3 has 13 amino acids. CDR1 is SGDLS, CDR2 YYNGEE, per germline. This CDR3 reads CASSVMDGYGYTF. CDR3 nucleotides: TGTGCCAGCAGCGTAATGGACGGCTATGGCTACACCTTC.

The V call is TRBV7-9, the J call TRBJ2-7; D remains unclear. CDR3 length: 11 amino acids. V lost 4 bases and J 7 bases, leaving 8 bases between the germline ends. Germline CDR1 is SEHNR and CDR2 is FQNEAQ (reference sequence). The CDR3 protein is CASSSVWEQYF. The DNA of the CDR3 is TGTGCCAGCAGCTCTGTGTGGGAGCAGTACTTC.

This chain links TRBV4-1 with TRBJ2-7, with no clear D. The V end was cut by 3 bases, the J end by 8 bases, with 14 bases between. CDR3 length: 13 residues. Germline V gene lookup returns CDR1 MGHRA and CDR2 YSYEKL. The CDR3 DNA reads as TGCGCCAGCAGCCAGTTGGACCCTCCTCAGCAGTACTTC. Translation gives CASSQLDPPQQYF.

This clone was counted a single time. The J gene is TRBJ2-1, the V gene TRBV5-1; 11 bases are a match to TRBD2. This CDR3 spans 14 amino acids. V shed 7 bases, J shed 4 bases, and the junction held 4 bases outside the gene matches. Germline V gene sequence: CDR1 SGHRS, CDR2 YFSETQ. The CDR3 here is CASLSGGAYNEQFF. CDR3 DNA: TGCGCCAGCCTTAGCGGGGGGGCGTACAATGAGCAGTTCTTC.

This rearrangement joins TRBV7-9 to TRBJ1-3; D uncertain. Looked up from germline, CDR1 is SEHNR and CDR2 is FQNEAQ (reference sequence). Between the trimmed V and J ends, which lost 5 bases and 4 bases, there was a span of 6 bases. The CDR3 covers 12 residues. CDR3 nucleotides: TGTGCCAGCAGCGTGGGCGGAAACACCATATATTTT. It specifies CASSVGGNTIYF.

The J gene is TRBJ2-7, the V gene TRBV18, with 9 nucleotides matching TRBD1. Germline trimming cut 6 bases from V and 2 bases from J; bases unmatched to any gene: 5. Germline CDR1 reads KGHSH; CDR2 reads LQKENI. The length of the CDR3 is 14 residues. The CDR3 DNA reads TGTGCCAGCTCTCAAGGGACAGGGACCTACGAGCAGTACTTC. Translating gives CASSQGTGTYEQYF.

This clone occurred once. CDR3 sequence: CASSPQGDEQFF. The CDR3 nucleotides read TGTGCCAGCTCACCACAGGGAGATGAGCAGTTCTTC. This rearrangement joins TRBV18 to TRBJ2-1, with D possibly matching TRBD2 (5 bases). In germline, CDR1 is KGHSH, CDR2 LQKENI. This CDR3 spans 12 amino acids. Trimming took 1 base from V and 8 from J, leaving 6 bases between them.

This sequence joins TRBV15 and TRBJ2-3, with D perhaps assigned TRBD1 or TRBD2 (6 bases each). Germline V gene lookup returns CDR1 LNHNV and CDR2 YYDKDF (reference sequence). Trimming removed 1 base at V and 0 bases at J, with 14 bases between. The CDR3 has 17 amino acids. The CDR3 coding sequence is TGTGCCACCAGCAGAGGGGGTCCGGGGGCGAGCACAGATACGCAGTATTTT. Protein product: CATSRGGPGASTDTQYF.

The chain has TRBV4-1 and TRBJ1-4; D remains unclear. The V gene lost 4 bases and the J gene lost 10 bases, with 7 bases spanning the gap. Germline V lookup: CDR1 MGHRA, CDR2 YSYEKL. The CDR3 has 11 amino acids. The CDR3 is CASSREGKLFF. CDR3 nucleotides: TGCGCCAGCAGCCGTGAAGGAAAACTGTTTTTT.

The chain links TRBV7-8 to TRBJ2-7; unclear D gene. CDR3 length equals 14 residues. Trimming stripped 2 bases from V and 5 bases from J, with 13 bases between. Looked up from germline, CDR1 is SGHVS and CDR2 is FQNEAQ. CDR3 in amino acids: CASSLRPTGDEQYF. The DNA for the CDR3 is TGTGCCAGCAGCTTACGACCCACCGGAGACGAGCAGTACTTC.

This clone was detected only once. The chain is built from TRBV11-2 and TRBJ2-3, with D tentatively TRBD2 (5 bases). Germline V lookup: CDR1 SGHAT, CDR2 FQNNGV. The CDR3 covers 12 residues. Deletions cut 3 bases from V and 12 bases from J, with 13 bases between. CDR3 bases: TGTGCCAGCAGCTTGCTAGCAAAGGGTCAGTATTTT. Translated, it gives CASSLLAKGQYF.

J is TRBJ2-7 and V is TRBV7-9; tentatively, D is TRBD1 (5 bases). V lost 3 bases and J lost 5, with 14 bases in between. The CDR3 totals 14 residues. Germline CDR1 SEHNR, CDR2 FQNEAQ (reference sequence). CDR3 in amino acids: CASSFMGGRDEQYF. CDR3 DNA sequence: TGTGCCAGCAGCTTCATGGGTGGCAGGGACGAGCAGTACTTC.

V gene TRBV7-8 combines with J gene TRBJ1-5, with D maybe TRBD1 (5 bases). The CDR3 is 13 amino acids. Germline V gene lookup returns CDR1 SGHVS and CDR2 FQNEAQ. V was cut by 1 base and J by 7 bases, with 8 bases left in between. The CDR3 DNA reads as TGTGCCAGCAGCTTAGAGGGGAGGCAGCCCCAGCATTTT. This sequence encodes CASSLEGRQPQHF. The full variable domain, completed using reference TRBV7-8 and TRBJ1-5, is GAGVSQSPRYKVAKRGQDVALRCDPISGHVSLFWYQQALGQGPEFLTYFQNEAQLDKSGLPSDRFFAERPEGSVSTLKIQRTQQEDSAVYLCASSLEGRQPQHFGDGTRLSIL.

The chain carries TRBV7-3 and TRBJ2-7; no definite D call. The CDR3 has 15 residues. CDR1 is SGHTA, CDR2 FQGTGA, per germline. V lost 4 bases and J lost 0, with 13 bases in between. CDR3 sequence reads: CASSSGAVPSYEQYF. CDR3 nucleotides: TGTGCCAGCAGCTCTGGAGCTGTTCCCTCCTACGAGCAGTACTTC. Full variable domain (missing parts from reference TRBV7-3 and TRBJ2-7): GAGVSQTPSNKVTEKGKYVELRCDPISGHTALYWYRQSLGQGPEFLIYFQGTGAADDSGLPNDRFFAVRPEGSVSTLKIQRTERGDSAVYLCASSSGAVPSYEQYFGPGTRLTVT.

The V and J genes are TRBV21-1 and TRBJ2-5; TRBD1, the D gene given by the table, was not confirmed from the DNA. TRBV21-1 constitutes a pseudogene. This CDR3 spans 15 amino acids. The CDR3 loop reads CASSTLGRQSHLQYF. CDR3 DNA sequence: TGTGCCAGCAGCACCCTCGGGCGACAGTCGCACCTACAGTACTTC.

This chain joins TRBV6-6 and TRBJ2-5, with 7 bases that match TRBD2. CDR1 is MNHNY, CDR2 SVGAGI, per germline (reference sequence). The CDR3 runs 13 residues. V shed 4 bases, J shed 5 bases, and the junction held 4 bases outside the gene matches. The CDR3 loop reads CASSLRGFETQYF. DNA of the CDR3: TGTGCCAGCAGTTTGCGGGGGTTTGAGACCCAGTACTTC.

This rearrangement joins TRBV4-2 to TRBJ1-2; D is ambiguous. Trimming stripped 4 bases from V and 4 bases from J, with 10 bases between. The CDR3 extends over 13 amino acids. Looked up from germline, CDR1 is LGHNA and CDR2 is YNFKEQ. In DNA form, the CDR3 reads TGTGCCAGCAGCCCCCCTCGGGCCTATGGCTACACCTTC. Translation: CASSPPRAYGYTF.

The rearrangement links TRBV10-1 to TRBJ1-1, with a weak D call TRBD1 (6 bases). Per the germline V gene, CDR1 is WNHNN and CDR2 is SYGVQD (reference sequence). The CDR3 is made up of 14 amino acids. The V and J ends lost 6 bases and 3 bases respectively, with 14 bases between them. The CDR3 DNA is TGCGCCAGCAGCCTATATCGACAGGACACTGAAGCTTTCTTT. This translates into CASSLYRQDTEAFF.

This clone was observed once. The CDR3 DNA sequence: TGTGCCAGCAGACCCGGGACAGGCACAGAAAGGGTCTATGGCTACACCTTC. It specifies CASRPGTGTERVYGYTF. J is TRBJ1-2 and V is TRBV9; 8 bases match TRBD1. The CDR3 has 17 residues. The V segment lost 5 bases and the J segment 4 bases; nucleotides outside the gene matches: 16. CDR1 is SGDLS and CDR2 is YYNGEE in the germline V gene.

The table lists this clone with a count of one. The chain has TRBV5-1 and TRBJ2-7; 11 nucleotides match TRBD2. V was clipped by 4 bases and J by 1 base; unmatched bases: 10. The germline V gene has CDR1 SGHRS and CDR2 YFSETQ. The CDR3 loop spans 17 amino acids. This CDR3 reads CASSTRGRLAGSYEQYF. CDR3 DNA sequence: TGCGCCAGCAGCACCCGAGGTCGACTAGCGGGGTCCTACGAGCAGTACTTC. Using reference TRBV5-1 and TRBJ2-7 for the parts outside the CDR3, the full variable domain is KAGVTQTPRYLIKTRGQQVTLSCSPISGHRSVSWYQQTPGQGLQFLFEYFSETQRNKGNFPGRFSGRQFSNSRSEMNVSTLELGDSALYLCASSTRGRLAGSYEQYFGPGTRLTVT.

This clone was counted once. The CDR3 nucleotides are TGTGCCAGCAGCTTAAACAATGTGAACACTGAAGCTTTCTTT. Translation: CASSLNNVNTEAFF. The gene calls are TRBV7-3 and TRBJ1-1, with D unresolved. The CDR3 has 14 residues. V gave up 1 base and J gave up 0 bases, with 6 bases separating them. Germline V gives CDR1 SGHTA, CDR2 FQGTGA.

Only one count was recorded for this clone. The chain recombines TRBV2 with TRBJ1-1; D not resolved. V was shortened by 1 base and J by 6 bases, with 9 bases between the two germline ends. Germline-derived CDR1 and CDR2 are SNHLY and FYNNEI. The CDR3 has 13 residues. The CDR3 is CASSEDRRSEAFF. In nucleotides, the CDR3 is TGTGCCAGCAGTGAAGATCGGCGTTCTGAAGCTTTCTTT. Variable domain in full (rest from reference TRBV2 and TRBJ1-1): EPEVTQTPSHQVTQMGQEVILRCVPISNHLYFYWYRQILGQKVEFLVSFYNNEISEKSEIFDDQFSVERPDGSNFTLKIRSTKLEDSAMYFCASSEDRRSEAFFGQGTRLTVV.